The next 24 T cell receptor beta chains were all read from a single sample in a study of T-cell reconstitution after alpha-beta-depleted transplantation in children. The authors prepared the TCRbeta library with unique molecular identifiers. TCRdb analysed the PCR reads with MiXCR anew, one entry per CDR3 protein. This sample has 500,000 to 750,000 distinct CDR3 sequences, with under 15% found just once. Sequencing was performed on PBMCs, mostly from graft donor cells, taken 360 days after TCRalphabeta/CD19-depleted stem cell transplant. The receptors were sampled from a male patient aged 10-17 years who had a stem cell transplant for acute myeloid leukemia, so the T cells may come from the graft donor.

This clonotype was recorded many times. The chain combines TRBV5-4 with TRBJ2-7; possible D gene TRBD2, 5 bases. The CDR3 extends over 15 amino acids. V lost 2 bases, J lost 0 bases, and 12 bases lay in between. In germline, CDR1 is SGHNT, CDR2 YYREEE (reference sequence). The CDR3 bases are TGTGCCAGCAGCTTTAGTCCCAGCGGCTCCTACGAGCAGTACTTC. This encodes CASSFSPSGSYEQYF.

The table lists this clonotype with a few counts. The genes are TRBV6-5 and TRBJ2-3; D call uncertain. The CDR3 has 14 residues. Trimming shortened V by 2 bases and J by 4 bases, and 10 bases separated the two germline ends. CDR1 is MNHEY, CDR2 SVGAGI, per germline. CDR3 coding DNA: TGTGCCAGCAGTTACGCCATATTCGCAGATACGCAGTATTTT. It codes for CASSYAIFADTQYF.

Concerning this clonotype itself: Being one base from a much bigger clone, this may be a read error. The CDR3 end shows no conserved phenylalanine or tryptophan, and so a read error is likely. CDR3 nucleotides: TGTGCCAGCAGCCCGGACGGGCTTTCACCCCTCCACTAT. It yields the protein CASSPDGLSPLHY. The V and J genes are TRBV11-1 and TRBJ1-6; unclear D gene. This CDR3 region has 13 residues. CDR1 is SGHAT and CDR2 is FQDESV in the germline V gene (reference sequence). The germline V and J ends were trimmed by 5 bases and 9 bases, with 11 bases remaining between them.

This clonotype was counted only a few times. The V gene is TRBV25-1, the J gene TRBJ2-7; 7 positions agree with TRBD1. Germline V lookup: CDR1 MGHDK, CDR2 SYGVNS. This CDR3 comprises 13 residues. V gave up 6 bases and J gave up 7 bases; unmatched junction bases: 9. CDR3 DNA: TGTGCCAGCAGGGAGACAGGGCCCTCTGAGCAGTACTTC. Residues: CASRETGPSEQYF.

The sample holds many counts of this clonotype. The chain uses TRBV20-1 and TRBJ1-1; the D is unclear. V was clipped by 1 base and J by 8 bases, with 8 bases between them. Germline values: CDR1 DFQATT, CDR2 SNEGSKA (reference sequence). The CDR3 contains 11 residues. CDR3 nucleotide sequence: TGCAGTGCTAGAGCTAGAACGGAAGCTTTCTTT. Translated, it gives CSARARTEAFF.

This chain links TRBV9 with TRBJ2-7; 8 bases are shared with TRBD2. From germline, CDR1 is SGDLS and CDR2 YYNGEE. V lost 4 bases and J lost 5; bases outside the gene matches: 11. This CDR3 spans 15 amino acids. The CDR3 DNA is TGTGCCAGCAGCCTCGGGGGGGCCCTTGTCCACGAGCAGTACTTC. Translating it yields CASSLGGALVHEQYF.

This clonotype occurred a few times. Here the CDR3 reads CASSQERQRYEQYF. Here the CDR3 DNA reads TGCGCCAGCAGCCAAGAAAGACAGAGGTACGAGCAGTACTTC. V and J are TRBV4-3 and TRBJ2-7; D is possibly TRBD1 (5 bases). The germline CDR1 and CDR2 sequences are LGHNA and YSLEER. There are 14 residues in the CDR3. Trimming took off 0 bases at V and 4 bases at J, with 10 bases between the two ends.

At least ten counts were recorded for this clonotype. The rearrangement uses TRBV7-9 and TRBJ2-3, with D maybe TRBD2 (5 bases). The CDR3 runs to 14 residues. Trimming shortened V by 3 bases and J by 4 bases, and 11 bases separated the two germline ends. Germline CDR1 and CDR2: SEHNR and FQNEAQ (reference sequence). This chain's CDR3 is CASSFGSTADTQYF. CDR3 DNA: TGTGCCAGCAGCTTTGGGAGCACCGCAGATACGCAGTATTTT.

The chain recombines TRBV5-4 with TRBJ2-3; D remains unclear. Trimming cost V 0 bases and J 2 bases, with 13 bases left between them. CDR1 is SGHNT, CDR2 YYREEE, per germline (reference sequence). The CDR3 is 16 amino acids. The CDR3 DNA reads as TGTGCCAGCAGCTTGGATGGGAAGAAAATCACAGATACGCAGTATTTT. Translation: CASSLDGKKITDTQYF. Full variable domain (rest looked up from reference TRBV5-4 and TRBJ2-3): ETGVTQSPTHLIKTRGQQVTLRCSSQSGHNTVSWYQQALGQGPQFIFQYYREEENGRGNFPPRFSGLQFPNYSSELNVNALELDDSALYLCASSLDGKKITDTQYFGPGTRLTVL.

This clonotype was detected ten times or more. In nucleotides, the CDR3 is TGTGCCAGCAGCTTAAAGGGACAGTACTTAGTTACGTCCTACGAGCAGTACTTC. Protein product: CASSLKGQYLVTSYEQYF. V usage is TRBV11-2 and J usage is TRBJ2-7; 7 bases line up with TRBD1. V shed 2 bases, J shed 1 base, and the junction held 14 bases outside the gene matches. The germline CDR1 and CDR2 sequences are SGHAT and FQNNGV. The CDR3 sequence is 18 residues long.

This clonotype was detected only a few times. The V and J genes are TRBV5-1 and TRBJ2-1; D unresolved. This CDR3 is 17 amino acids long. With 0 bases removed from V and 0 bases from J, the gap between germline ends came to 13 bases. Per germline, CDR1 SGHRS and CDR2 YFSETQ. CDR3 sequence reads: CASSLAIGGSSYNEQFF. DNA for the CDR3: TGCGCCAGCAGCTTGGCCATTGGCGGAAGCTCCTACAATGAGCAGTTCTTC.

This chain links TRBV20-1 with TRBJ2-2; the match to TRBD2 covers 7 bases. Trimming at V came to 0 bases and at J to 0 bases, leaving 10 bases not matched to a gene. The germline CDR1 and CDR2 sequences are DFQATT and SNEGSKA (reference sequence). The CDR3 spans 18 residues. CDR3 sequence reads: CSARDLLTAGTNTGELFF. The CDR3 DNA follows: TGCAGTGCTAGAGATCTGCTAACAGCGGGGACGAACACCGGGGAGCTGTTTTTT.

This clonotype was detected many times. The rearrangement uses TRBV7-3 and TRBJ1-2, with 7 positions matching TRBD1. This CDR3 is built from 17 residues. Trimming at V came to 0 bases and at J to 3 bases, leaving 10 bases not matched to a gene. Germline V gives CDR1 SGHTA, CDR2 FQGTGA. CDR3 nucleotides: TGTGCCAGCAGCTTAACCGATCGGGTTGGGACAGACTATGGCTACACCTTC. It specifies CASSLTDRVGTDYGYTF.

The CDR3 DNA follows: TGTGCCAGCCTTCGACAGGAGAATGAAAAACTGTTTTTT. The encoded protein is CASLRQENEKLFF. The chain recombines TRBV18 with TRBJ1-4; D is possibly TRBD1 (6 bases). Germline assignment: CDR1 KGHSH and CDR2 LQKENI. This CDR3 has 13 amino acids. V lost 8 bases and J lost 5, with 12 bases in between. Full variable domain (outside the CDR3, taken from reference TRBV18 and TRBJ1-4): NAGVMQNPRHLVRRRGQEARLRCSPMKGHSHVYWYRQLPEEGLKFMVYLQKENIIDESGMPKERFSAEFPKEGPSILRIQQVVRGDSAAYFCASLRQENEKLFFGSGTQLSVL.

In this sample, this clonotype turned up a few times. This chain links TRBV6-4 with TRBJ2-3; possible D gene TRBD1, 5 bases. The V end was cut by 8 bases, the J end by 2 bases, with 17 bases between. The CDR3 spans 15 residues. Germline loops: CDR1 MRHNA, CDR2 SNTAGT. This CDR3 reads CASSPNPGNTDTQYF. CDR3 in DNA: TGTGCCAGCTCTCCTAACCCAGGGAACACAGATACGCAGTATTTT.

This sequence joins TRBV11-1 and TRBJ2-2, with no clear D. Trimming pared 2 bases from V and 1 base from J, leaving 14 bases between. Germline V CDR1 and CDR2: SGHAT, FQDESV (reference sequence). The CDR3 consists of 17 residues. CDR3 nucleotides: TGTGCCAGCAGCTTAAGATGGCCGGAGCTGAACACCGGGGAGCTGTTTTTT. Encoded protein: CASSLRWPELNTGELFF.

This clonotype was counted between two and nine times. The V call is TRBV12-3 or TRBV12-4, the J call TRBJ2-1, with D possibly matching TRBD1 (6 bases). The CDR3 contains 14 residues. V lost 8 bases, J lost 3 bases, and 14 bases lay in between. This chain's CDR3 is CASAPPGVYNEQFF. CDR3 sequence (DNA): TGTGCCAGCGCACCTCCAGGGGTCTACAATGAGCAGTTCTTC.

The CDR3 DNA reads as TGCACTGGAGGCGGGAGGTCCAACGAGCAGTACTTC. Translated, it gives CTGGGRSNEQYF. The chain has TRBV20-1 and TRBJ2-7; TRBD2 matches 8 bases. The CDR3 runs to 12 residues. From germline, CDR1 is DFQATT and CDR2 SNEGSKA (reference sequence).

In DNA form, the CDR3 reads TGTGCCATCAGTGAAGGGACAGGGAGTCAGCCCCAGCATTTT. As protein: CAISEGTGSQPQHF. The chain uses TRBV10-3 and TRBJ1-5, with 9 bases aligning to TRBD1. V shed 3 bases, J shed 6 bases, and the junction held 3 bases outside the gene matches. There are 14 residues in the CDR3. Germline values: CDR1 ENHRY, CDR2 SYGVKD.

The CDR3 reads CASSQVLTGGIWDTQYF. CDR3 sequence (DNA): TGTGCCAGCAGCCAAGTATTGACAGGGGGCATTTGGGATACGCAGTATTTT. The chain carries TRBV4-2 and TRBJ2-3, with 10 bases matching TRBD1. The CDR3 is 17 amino acids. Per germline, CDR1 LGHNA and CDR2 YNFKEQ. The J segment lost 6 bases and the V segment lost 1 base, leaving 10 bases of the junction unmatched.

This clonotype appeared a few times. CDR3 DNA sequence: TGCAGCGTTGTTGGGTTTGGGGGACGCGGACTCTCCTACGAGCAGTACTTC. Protein sequence: CSVVGFGGRGLSYEQYF. This chain uses TRBV29-1 with TRBJ2-7, with D possibly being TRBD1 or TRBD2 (5 bases each). V lost 4 bases and J 0 bases, leaving 22 bases between the germline ends. The CDR3 loop spans 17 amino acids. CDR1 is SQVTM, CDR2 ANQGSEA, per germline.

This clonotype was picked up a small number of times. The chain employs TRBV20-1 and TRBJ2-5, with 8 bases fitting TRBD1. CDR3 length: 10 residues. CDR1 is DFQATT, CDR2 SNEGSKA, per germline (reference sequence). CDR3 DNA sequence: TGCAAGACAGGGGAACAGACCCAGTACTTC. This translates into CKTGEQTQYF.

V and J are TRBV12-3 or TRBV12-4 and TRBJ2-2; 12 bases agree with TRBD2. With 6 bases clipped from V and 7 bases from J, the junction kept 6 bases outside the gene matches. The CDR3 runs to 15 residues. The CDR3 protein is CASRRLAGAVGELFF. The CDR3 DNA follows: TGTGCCAGCAGGCGACTAGCGGGAGCGGTCGGGGAGCTGTTTTTT.

This clonotype was seen repeatedly, ten times or more. V usage is TRBV28 and J usage is TRBJ2-5, with D perhaps matching TRBD2 (5 bases). The ends were cut back, 5 bases at V and 2 bases at J, with 15 bases in the middle. This CDR3 is 15 amino acids long. Per the germline V gene, CDR1 is MDHEN and CDR2 is SYDVKM. The CDR3 spells CASSTPFGNQETQYF. The CDR3 DNA reads as TGTGCCAGCAGTACACCCTTCGGGAATCAAGAGACCCAGTACTTC.